Following are 14 T cell receptor beta chains from one sample sequenced in a study of blood T cell repertoires in COVID-19. TCRdb keeps only in-frame clones here, not all; method: immunoSEQ multiplex PCR. In the table there are approximately 230,000 clones, roughly 79% of which are singletons. The sample comprised PBMCs or T cells enriched from blood (not recorded which). The origin of the receptors is a man aged 35 to 55 who had recovered from COVID-19.

The chain recombines TRBV3-1 (or the pseudogene TRBV3-2) with TRBJ1-5; D uncertain. The CDR3 is 14 amino acids. Germline V gene data show CDR1 as LGHDT and CDR2 as YNNKEL (reference sequence). The V gene lost 2 bases and the J gene lost 4 bases, with 9 bases spanning the gap. Here the CDR3 reads CASSQSRGNQPQHF. The CDR3 DNA sequence: TGTGCCAGCAGCCAAAGTCGAGGGAATCAGCCCCAGCATTTT.

V usage is TRBV30 and J usage is TRBJ2-1; D might be TRBD2 (6 bases). This CDR3 is built from 13 residues. V was pared by 0 bases and J by 9 bases, with 12 bases between. Germline V gene sequence: CDR1 GTSNPN, CDR2 SVGIG (reference sequence). The CDR3 region has the DNA TGTGCCTGGAGTGTAACGGGAGACGGTGAGCAGTTCTTC. Translated: CAWSVTGDGEQFF.

The chain carries TRBV2 and TRBJ1-1, with D tentatively TRBD1 (5 bases). The V gene lost 3 bases and the J gene lost 4 bases, with 9 bases spanning the gap. Germline-derived CDR1 and CDR2 are SNHLY and FYNNEI. The CDR3 length is 13 residues. The CDR3 loop is CASSDRGPTEAFF. As DNA, the CDR3 is TGTGCCAGCAGTGATAGGGGTCCCACTGAAGCTTTCTTT.

The chain combines TRBV7-9 with TRBJ1-2; no firm D call. Deletions cut 6 bases from V and 8 bases from J, with 10 bases between. This CDR3 has 11 amino acids. Germline loops: CDR1 SEHNR, CDR2 FQNEAQ (reference sequence). The DNA of the CDR3 is TGTGCCAGCAGTCTTGAAGAGGGCTACACCTTC. Translating gives CASSLEEGYTF.

V gene TRBV28 combines with J gene TRBJ1-2, with a weak D call TRBD1 (6 bases). The CDR3 covers 14 residues. In germline, CDR1 is MDHEN, CDR2 SYDVKM. Between the trimmed V and J ends, which lost 6 bases and 10 bases, there was a span of 21 bases. The CDR3 coding sequence is TGTGCCAGCAGAATCCCATCCGGGACAATGGACTACACCTTC. This encodes CASRIPSGTMDYTF.

The genes are TRBV30 and TRBJ2-7; D is perhaps TRBD1 (5 bases). Trimming cost V 5 bases and J 1 base, with 6 bases left between them. Germline V gives CDR1 GTSNPN, CDR2 SVGIG (reference sequence). The CDR3 consists of 11 residues. In nucleotides, the CDR3 is TGTGCCTGGCGACAGTCCTACGAGCAGTACTTC. Protein: CAWRQSYEQYF.

This clone was seen a handful of times. The chain links TRBV30 to TRBJ2-7, with 8 bases that match TRBD2. Germline V gene data show CDR1 as GTSNPN and CDR2 as SVGIG (reference sequence). Trimming removed 2 bases from V and 7 bases from J; junction bases left unmatched: 10. The CDR3 spans 14 residues. The CDR3 nucleotides read TGTGCCTGGAGTTTAGCGGGATTCGTCGTTGAGCAGTACTTC. Translated, it gives CAWSLAGFVVEQYF.

V gene TRBV11-2 combines with J gene TRBJ2-7; TRBD1 agrees at 7 bases. Germline V lookup: CDR1 SGHAT, CDR2 FQNNGV. The length of the CDR3 is 17 residues. The junction had 17 bases not matched to a gene; V was cut back by 7 bases and J by 2 bases. CDR3 DNA: TGTGCCAGCAACATCCCTCCCAGGACAGGTTCAACCTACGAGCAGTACTTC. Translating gives CASNIPPRTGSTYEQYF.

The chain joins TRBV5-6 to TRBJ2-1, with 7 positions matching TRBD1. The CDR3 is 13 residues long. The germline CDR1 and CDR2 sequences are SGHDT and YYEEEE. V gave up 0 bases and J gave up 10 bases; unmatched junction bases: 4. CDR3 in amino acids: CASSLGPGQEQFF. CDR3 sequence (DNA): TGTGCCAGCAGCTTGGGGCCGGGACAGGAGCAGTTCTTC.

The chain uses TRBV5-1 and TRBJ2-1; 7 bases align to TRBD1. Per germline, CDR1 SGHRS and CDR2 YFSETQ. CDR3 length: 16 residues. V trimming: 0 bases; J trimming: 5 bases; junction bases outside the gene matches: 8. The CDR3 region is CASSLGSTGWNNEQFF. The CDR3 DNA follows: TGCGCCAGCAGCTTGGGATCGACAGGGTGGAACAATGAGCAGTTCTTC.

This clone has only one observation. The chain combines TRBV5-5 with TRBJ1-3; possible D gene TRBD1, 5 bases. Trimming pared 1 base from V and 4 bases from J, leaving 12 bases between. Germline-derived CDR1 and CDR2 are SGHKS and YYEKEE (reference sequence). This CDR3 is built from 15 residues. CDR3 in amino acids: CASSLYGGAGNTIYF. DNA of the CDR3: TGTGCCAGCAGCTTGTATGGAGGGGCCGGAAACACCATATATTTT.

V and J are TRBV6-4 and TRBJ1-1; 7 bases are a match to TRBD1. The V gene end was trimmed by 4 bases and the J gene end by 7 bases; junction bases not matched to a gene: 6. The germline V gene encodes CDR1 MRHNA and CDR2 SNTAGT. There are 13 residues in the CDR3. CDR3 nucleotides: TGTGCCAGCAGTGTCGTGGGGACAGATGAAGCTTTCTTT. Encoded protein: CASSVVGTDEAFF.

This chain uses TRBV5-1 with TRBJ1-4, with D hard to call. V lost 3 bases, J lost 7 bases, and 19 bases lay in between. The CDR3 loop spans 16 amino acids. The V gene's germline CDR1 is SGHRS and CDR2 YFSETQ. This CDR3 is CASSSGTLESSEKLFF. The CDR3 coding sequence is TGCGCCAGCAGCTCGGGAACCCTGGAAAGTAGTGAAAAACTGTTTTTT.

The V call is TRBV5-5, the J call TRBJ2-2; no clear D gene. This CDR3 is 12 amino acids long. V was clipped by 4 bases and J by 6 bases, with 7 bases between them. From germline, CDR1 is SGHKS and CDR2 YYEKEE (reference sequence). This chain's CDR3 is CASSLVAGELFF. CDR3 DNA: TGTGCCAGCAGCCTTGTAGCCGGGGAGCTGTTTTTT.